This T cell receptor beta chain was identified during a study of CD8 T cells in ankylosing spondylitis listed by TCRdb under 2017. For context, the study as a whole: To find TCR variants linked to disease, the study profiled T cell receptor beta repertoires in ankylosing spondylitis patients and healthy donors. The whole study cohort included 85 to 120 healthy donors and 25 ankylosing spondylitis patients. Samples of peripheral blood were taken, and for ankylosing spondylitis patients, synovial fluid was collected as well.

This clonotype occurred a few times. What antigen it recognizes has not been identified. Within one base of it there is no much larger clone, and no base qualities were kept. The research as a whole found: Some of the motif variants had been reported before in the synovial fluid and blood of reactive arthritis patients, a finding that suggests common disease-initiation mechanisms. Significant enrichment of the disease-linked clones was reported in matched synovial fluid samples from ankylosing spondylitis patients. The disease-linked clones showed a CD8+ phenotype and occurred at relatively low frequencies in peripheral blood. Blood from ankylosing spondylitis patients appeared to be characterized by a TCR beta motif made up of several highly homologous amino acid variants.

The listed sequencing device is Illumina HiSeq 2500. Quantitative 5'-RACE with molecular barcodes was the method used to prepare the TCR beta libraries. In the source study's methods: Disease-linked TCR variants were identified with a new computational method built on a probabilistic model of VDJ rearrangement. TCRdb applied fastp at Q25 and MiXCR to the public reads, then kept only in-frame beta chains. Merged by CDR3 protein, the rows form single entries marked with the most common genes and DNA. The V and J calls and clone size come from TCRdb's table, not from the authors' own analysis. The sample has under 300,000 distinct CDR3 sequences on record, approximately 12% of them singletons. Around 6.5% of the sample goes to the ten largest clones. The specimen was blood, either unsorted or a sorted T cell fraction (not recorded which). The origin of this receptor is a male donor with ankylosing spondylitis or in good health (not recorded which).

The CDR3 is CASSLRKLSFVKTAGELFF. The base sequence is TGTGCCAGCAGCTTAAGGAAGCTGAGTTTCGTCAAAACTGCCGGGGAGCTGTTTTTT. The receptor chain draws on TRBV11-2 and TRBJ2-2, with no D gene named confidently. As encoded in the germline V gene, CDR1 is SGHAT while CDR2 is FQNNGV. Including the terminal cysteine and phenylalanine, the CDR3 comprises 19 residues. Only CDR3 DNA is held: 57 bases, read in frame from base 1. V is shortened by 2 bases, J by 6 bases, and the region joining them spans 25 bases.